A selection of T cell receptor beta chains follows, all from one sample in a study of blood T cell repertoires in COVID-19. Sequencing used immunoSEQ multiplex PCR; TCRdb keeps in-frame clones, though not all of them. This sample carries 200,000 to 250,000 clones, 82% of them seen once, and the ten largest clones take under 3.5%. Material: PBMCs or T cells enriched from blood (not recorded which). The receptor set was obtained from a woman in her sixties or seventies who had recovered from COVID-19. Both conserved end residues are part of each CDR3. A D gene is named only where the DNA matches it firmly. A clone size is listed for some rows: how often the clone was seen (once, few, many), or a class if it is expanded.

J gene: TRBJ2-7
CDR3 length: 16
clone size: .
D gene: TRBD1
V gene: TRBV7-7
CDR3 protein: CASSHHNQGVEYEQYF
CDR3 DNA: TGTGCCAGCAGCCACCATAATCAGGGGGTCGAGTACGAGCAGTACTTC

J gene: TRBJ1-1
CDR3 length: 12
clone size: .
D gene: .
V gene: TRBV12-3/TRBV12-4
CDR3 protein: CASSHGGTEAFF
CDR3 DNA: TGTGCCAGCAGTCATGGGGGGACTGAAGCTTTCTTT

J gene: TRBJ2-7
CDR3 length: 11
clone size: few
D gene: .
V gene: TRBV27
CDR3 protein: CASTILEDSYF
CDR3 DNA: TGTGCCAGCACCATTTTAGAAGACAGCTACTTC

J gene: TRBJ1-2
CDR3 length: 16
clone size: once
D gene: TRBD1
V gene: TRBV5-1
CDR3 protein: CASSPTGGVAGGGYTF
CDR3 DNA: TGCGCCAGCAGTCCCACAGGGGGTGTTGCGGGCGGTGGCTACACCTTC

J gene: TRBJ2-3
CDR3 length: 16
clone size: .
D gene: TRBD2
V gene: TRBV7-6
CDR3 protein: CASTALGGGATDTQYF
CDR3 DNA: TGTGCCAGCACCGCTCTGGGCGGGGGGGCGACAGATACGCAGTATTTT

J gene: TRBJ1-4
CDR3 length: 14
clone size: .
D gene: .
V gene: TRBV7-9
CDR3 protein: CASSLGAPNEKLFF
CDR3 DNA: TGTGCCAGCAGCTTGGGGGCGCCTAATGAAAAACTGTTTTTT

J gene: TRBJ1-3
CDR3 length: 14
clone size: .
D gene: .
V gene: TRBV7-2
CDR3 protein: CASSLAALGNTIYF
CDR3 DNA: TGTGCCAGCAGCTTAGCAGCTCTTGGAAACACCATATATTTT

J gene: TRBJ1-1
CDR3 length: 16
clone size: few
D gene: .
V gene: TRBV7-3
CDR3 protein: CASSPPRDALNTEAFF
CDR3 DNA: TGTGCCAGCAGCCCCCCCCGGGATGCTTTGAACACTGAAGCTTTCTTT

J gene: TRBJ1-1
CDR3 length: 14
clone size: .
D gene: .
V gene: TRBV19
CDR3 protein: CASSIDSMNTEAFF
CDR3 DNA: TGTGCCAGTAGTATTGACAGCATGAACACTGAAGCTTTCTTT

J gene: TRBJ2-7
CDR3 length: 14
clone size: .
D gene: TRBD1
V gene: TRBV14
CDR3 protein: CASSRQGGSYEQYF
CDR3 DNA: TGTGCCAGCAGCAGACAGGGTGGCTCCTACGAGCAGTACTTC

J gene: TRBJ2-5
CDR3 length: 16
clone size: .
D gene: TRBD2
V gene: TRBV5-1
CDR3 protein: CASSLGLAGGQETQYF
CDR3 DNA: TGCGCCAGCAGCTTGGGGCTAGCGGGAGGACAAGAGACCCAGTACTTC

J gene: TRBJ2-1
CDR3 length: 17
clone size: .
D gene: .
V gene: TRBV29-1
CDR3 protein: CSVDSFLTRERMNEQFF
CDR3 DNA: TGCAGCGTTGACTCTTTCCTTACTAGGGAGAGGATGAATGAGCAGTTCTTC

J gene: TRBJ1-2
CDR3 length: 15
clone size: once
D gene: .
V gene: TRBV28
CDR3 protein: CASSLGVRGSIGYTF
CDR3 DNA: TGTGCCAGCAGTTTAGGGGTTAGGGGGTCGATTGGCTACACCTTC

J gene: TRBJ1-1
CDR3 length: 16
clone size: .
D gene: TRBD1
V gene: TRBV25-1
CDR3 protein: CASSPLGTGLNTEAFF
CDR3 DNA: TGTGCCAGCAGTCCACTAGGGACAGGGCTGAACACTGAAGCTTTCTTT

J gene: TRBJ1-5
CDR3 length: 17
clone size: .
D gene: .
V gene: TRBV6-2/TRBV6-3
CDR3 protein: CASSYSNTGGMAQPQHF
CDR3 DNA: TGTGCCAGCAGTTACTCGAATACGGGAGGGATGGCTCAGCCCCAGCATTTT

J gene: TRBJ2-7
CDR3 length: 15
clone size: once
D gene: TRBD2
V gene: TRBV11-2
CDR3 protein: CASSRGLAGGIEQYF
CDR3 DNA: TGTGCCAGCAGCCGGGGACTAGCGGGAGGGATCGAGCAGTACTTC

J gene: TRBJ2-7
CDR3 length: 12
clone size: .
D gene: .
V gene: TRBV5-1
CDR3 protein: CASCVVAGEQYF
CDR3 DNA: TGCGCCAGCTGCGTTGTCGCCGGTGAGCAGTACTTC

J gene: TRBJ2-2
CDR3 length: 16
clone size: .
D gene: TRBD1
V gene: TRBV18
CDR3 protein: CASSPQPDRAAGELFF
CDR3 DNA: TGTGCCAGCTCACCACAACCCGACAGGGCCGCCGGGGAGCTGTTTTTT

J gene: TRBJ2-1
CDR3 length: 14
clone size: .
D gene: TRBD2
V gene: TRBV5-3
CDR3 protein: CARSLGGGRNEQFF
CDR3 DNA: TGTGCCAGAAGCTTGGGCGGGGGGCGGAATGAGCAGTTCTTC

J gene: TRBJ2-7
CDR3 length: 16
clone size: .
D gene: TRBD2
V gene: TRBV11-2
CDR3 protein: CASSLEGLAGTREQYF
CDR3 DNA: TGTGCCAGCAGCTTGGAAGGACTAGCGGGGACTAGGGAGCAGTACTTC

J gene: TRBJ1-4
CDR3 length: 15
clone size: .
D gene: .
V gene: TRBV9
CDR3 protein: CASSVGLQGNEKLFF
CDR3 DNA: TGTGCCAGCAGCGTCGGCCTTCAGGGTAATGAAAAACTGTTTTTT

J gene: TRBJ1-5
CDR3 length: 18
clone size: .
D gene: TRBD1
V gene: TRBV5-5
CDR3 protein: CASSPSGQGVFSNQPQHF
CDR3 DNA: TGTGCCAGCAGCCCTTCCGGACAGGGGGTATTTAGCAATCAGCCCCAGCATTTT

J gene: TRBJ1-2
CDR3 length: 15
clone size: .
D gene: .
V gene: TRBV5-4
CDR3 protein: CASSTEAGQWRGYTF
CDR3 DNA: TGTGCCAGCAGCACCGAGGCGGGGCAGTGGCGTGGCTACACCTTC

J gene: TRBJ2-7
CDR3 length: 12
clone size: .
D gene: .
V gene: TRBV6-6
CDR3 protein: CASSRGYTFQYF
CDR3 DNA: TGTGCCAGCAGCCGAGGTTATACTTTCCAGTACTTC

J gene: TRBJ2-7
CDR3 length: 14
clone size: .
D gene: TRBD1
V gene: TRBV7-8
CDR3 protein: CASSLGTGSYEQYF
CDR3 DNA: TGTGCCAGCAGCTTAGGGACAGGATCCTACGAGCAGTACTTC

J gene: TRBJ2-7
CDR3 length: 15
clone size: .
D gene: TRBD2
V gene: TRBV27
CDR3 protein: CASKEASGRTNEQYF
CDR3 DNA: TGTGCCAGCAAGGAGGCCAGCGGGAGGACTAACGAGCAGTACTTC

J gene: TRBJ1-3
CDR3 length: 14
clone size: .
D gene: .
V gene: TRBV9
CDR3 protein: CASTRDNSGNTIYF
CDR3 DNA: TGTGCCAGCACACGGGACAACTCTGGAAACACCATATATTTT

J gene: TRBJ2-5
CDR3 length: 14
clone size: .
D gene: TRBD2
V gene: TRBV9
CDR3 protein: CASSPPAGGPTQYF
CDR3 DNA: TGTGCCAGCAGCCCCCCTGCGGGGGGCCCGACCCAGTACTTC

J gene: TRBJ1-2
CDR3 length: 13
clone size: .
D gene: .
V gene: TRBV12-3/TRBV12-4
CDR3 protein: CASSFSRGYGYTF
CDR3 DNA: TGTGCCAGCAGTTTTTCTAGAGGCTATGGCTACACCTTC

J gene: TRBJ1-4
CDR3 length: 16
clone size: .
D gene: TRBD1
V gene: TRBV18
CDR3 protein: CASSLRTGATNEKLFF
CDR3 DNA: TGTGCCAGCTCCCTCCGGACAGGAGCAACTAATGAAAAACTGTTTTTT

J gene: TRBJ2-6
CDR3 length: 18
clone size: .
D gene: TRBD1
V gene: TRBV4-1
CDR3 protein: CASSHGQGKKTRANVLTF
CDR3 DNA: TGCGCCAGCAGCCATGGACAGGGCAAAAAAACGAGGGCCAACGTCCTGACTTTC

J gene: TRBJ2-5
CDR3 length: 13
clone size: many
D gene: .
V gene: TRBV2
CDR3 protein: CASTPQGRETQYF
CDR3 DNA: TGTGCCAGCACCCCACAGGGGAGGGAGACCCAGTACTTC

J gene: TRBJ1-2
CDR3 length: 12
clone size: .
D gene: .
V gene: TRBV5-6
CDR3 protein: CASSLGVYGYTF
CDR3 DNA: TGTGCCAGCAGCTTAGGGGTCTATGGCTACACCTTC

J gene: TRBJ1-1
CDR3 length: 15
clone size: once
D gene: .
V gene: TRBV7-9
CDR3 protein: CASSLQDYLNTEAFF
CDR3 DNA: TGTGCCAGCAGCTTACAGGATTACTTGAACACTGAAGCTTTCTTT

J gene: TRBJ2-5
CDR3 length: 16
clone size: .
D gene: .
V gene: TRBV5-6
CDR3 protein: CASSSGTGVVQETQYF
CDR3 DNA: TGTGCCAGCAGCTCCGGCACAGGAGTGGTCCAAGAGACCCAGTACTTC

J gene: TRBJ1-1
CDR3 length: 17
clone size: .
D gene: .
V gene: TRBV5-4
CDR3 protein: CASSLPRQTYMNTEAFF
CDR3 DNA: TGTGCCAGCAGCTTGCCTCGACAGACTTACATGAACACTGAAGCTTTCTTT

J gene: TRBJ2-2
CDR3 length: 14
clone size: few
D gene: .
V gene: TRBV6-6
CDR3 protein: CASSLPEGSGELFF
CDR3 DNA: TGTGCCAGCAGTTTGCCGGAGGGGAGCGGGGAGCTGTTTTTT

J gene: TRBJ2-7
CDR3 length: 16
clone size: .
D gene: TRBD1
V gene: TRBV27
CDR3 protein: CASSDWTGGSSYEQYF
CDR3 DNA: TGTGCCAGCAGTGATTGGACAGGGGGTTCATCCTACGAGCAGTACTTC

J gene: TRBJ1-5
CDR3 length: 15
clone size: .
D gene: TRBD1
V gene: TRBV9
CDR3 protein: CASSLGTGGNQPQHF
CDR3 DNA: TGTGCCAGCAGCCTGGGGACAGGGGGGAATCAGCCCCAGCATTTT

J gene: TRBJ2-5
CDR3 length: 12
clone size: .
D gene: .
V gene: TRBV30
CDR3 protein: CAFKTGGETQYF
CDR3 DNA: TGTGCCTTTAAGACAGGAGGCGAGACCCAGTACTTC

J gene: TRBJ1-4
CDR3 length: 14
clone size: .
D gene: .
V gene: TRBV6-5
CDR3 protein: CASSLQAVGEKLFF
CDR3 DNA: TGTGCCAGCAGCTTACAGGCGGTAGGGGAAAAACTGTTTTTT

J gene: TRBJ1-2
CDR3 length: 13
clone size: .
D gene: .
V gene: TRBV7-9
CDR3 protein: CASSAEWVYGYTF
CDR3 DNA: TGTGCCAGCAGCGCGGAGTGGGTGTATGGCTACACCTTC

J gene: TRBJ1-3
CDR3 length: 15
clone size: .
D gene: TRBD1
V gene: TRBV3-1/TRBV3-2
CDR3 protein: CASSQVRTGGNTIYF
CDR3 DNA: TGTGCCAGCAGCCAAGTCAGGACAGGTGGAAACACCATATATTTT

J gene: TRBJ2-5
CDR3 length: 16
clone size: .
D gene: TRBD1
V gene: TRBV11-2
CDR3 protein: CASSSLWTGGEQTQYF
CDR3 DNA: TGTGCCAGCAGCTCTCTCTGGACAGGGGGGGAGCAGACCCAGTACTTC

J gene: TRBJ1-1
CDR3 length: 15
clone size: once
D gene: .
V gene: TRBV7-9
CDR3 protein: CASSLEEGFITEAFF
CDR3 DNA: TGTGCCAGCAGCTTAGAGGAGGGATTTATCACTGAAGCTTTCTTT

J gene: TRBJ2-1
CDR3 length: 16
clone size: .
D gene: TRBD2
V gene: TRBV2
CDR3 protein: CASKARLAGGRNEQFF
CDR3 DNA: TGTGCCAGCAAAGCCAGATTAGCGGGGGGGCGCAATGAGCAGTTCTTC

J gene: TRBJ1-1
CDR3 length: 12
clone size: .
D gene: .
V gene: TRBV30
CDR3 protein: CAWEEQGTEAFF
CDR3 DNA: TGTGCCTGGGAAGAACAGGGCACTGAAGCTTTCTTT

J gene: TRBJ1-2
CDR3 length: 12
clone size: once
D gene: TRBD1
V gene: TRBV30
CDR3 protein: CAWSQGAGGYTF
CDR3 DNA: TGTGCCTGGAGTCAGGGGGCAGGTGGCTACACCTTC

J gene: TRBJ1-4
CDR3 length: 14
clone size: .
D gene: .
V gene: TRBV7-9
CDR3 protein: CASSLVTGNEKLFF
CDR3 DNA: TGTGCCAGCAGCTTAGTGACAGGCAATGAAAAACTGTTTTTT

J gene: TRBJ2-1
CDR3 length: 15
clone size: .
D gene: .
V gene: TRBV28
CDR3 protein: CASSNGLGGANEQFF
CDR3 DNA: TGTGCCAGCAGCAATGGGTTGGGGGGGGCCAATGAGCAGTTCTTC

J gene: TRBJ2-7
CDR3 length: 11
clone size: .
D gene: .
V gene: TRBV10-3
CDR3 protein: CAISEEYEQYF
CDR3 DNA: TGTGCCATCAGTGAAGAGTACGAGCAGTACTTC

J gene: TRBJ2-3
CDR3 length: 15
clone size: .
D gene: .
V gene: TRBV27
CDR3 protein: CASSSQPGWSDTQYF
CDR3 DNA: TGTGCCAGCAGTTCCCAGCCGGGTTGGTCAGATACGCAGTATTTT

J gene: TRBJ1-2
CDR3 length: 14
clone size: .
D gene: .
V gene: TRBV28
CDR3 protein: CASVKGGPNYGYTF
CDR3 DNA: TGTGCCAGCGTTAAGGGGGGGCCGAACTATGGCTACACCTTC

J gene: TRBJ1-1
CDR3 length: 13
clone size: .
D gene: .
V gene: TRBV30
CDR3 protein: CAWSQLKNTEAFF
CDR3 DNA: TGTGCCTGGTCACAGTTGAAGAACACTGAAGCTTTCTTT

J gene: TRBJ1-4
CDR3 length: 18
clone size: .
D gene: .
V gene: TRBV11-2
CDR3 protein: CASSFKTVSVATNEKLFF
CDR3 DNA: TGTGCCAGCAGCTTCAAGACGGTCAGCGTTGCAACTAATGAAAAACTGTTTTTT

J gene: TRBJ2-3
CDR3 length: 16
clone size: .
D gene: TRBD2
V gene: TRBV27
CDR3 protein: CASRAQPAGDTDTQYF
CDR3 DNA: TGTGCCAGCAGAGCCCAGCCAGCGGGGGACACAGATACGCAGTATTTT

J gene: TRBJ2-3
CDR3 length: 14
clone size: .
D gene: .
V gene: TRBV11-2
CDR3 protein: CASSLDLGADTQYF
CDR3 DNA: TGTGCCAGCAGCTTAGATCTAGGGGCAGATACGCAGTATTTT